This TCR beta chain emerged from a study of blood T cell repertoires in COVID-19. The wider study: Donors in the United States, Italy and Spain gave samples during acute or convalescent COVID-19. T cells, B-cell-depleted T cells, or PBMCs supplied cDNA or gDNA.

In the original processing: Amplification of reference gene primers provided the estimated nucleated cell counts. Sequenced by immunoSEQ multiplex PCR; TCRdb stores in-frame clones only, minus some. D and trimming come from the DNA, and the V and J calls and clone size come from that table. This table holds roughly 230,000 clones, about 87% found once. The CDR3 is 16 residues long. Per the germline V gene, CDR1 is SGHNT and CDR2 is YYREEE (reference sequence). V dropped 0 bases and J dropped 7; count of bases not matched to a gene: 6. Sequencing was done on a sample of peripheral blood. The sequence came from a man between 65 and 80 years old with acute or convalescent COVID-19. The V gene is TRBV5-4, the J gene TRBJ2-1; the match to TRBD1 covers 11 bases. The CDR3 nucleotides are TGTGCCAGCAGCTTGGGGGGACAGGGGGGACGGAATGAGCAGTTCTTC. This sequence encodes CASSLGGQGGRNEQFF.